The present entry profiles one T cell receptor (beta chain) with its context. Its cognate antigen is unknown. The sample belongs to a study of Ad26.COV2.S vaccination and SARS-CoV-2 variants. Across the study: Once or twice, 56 days apart, Ad26.COV2.S was delivered intramuscularly. Study-level findings and limits: Vaccinees and placebo recipients showed similar non-spike TCR breadth. Substantial breadth was reported for post-vaccination spike-specific CD8+ and CD4+ T cells.

The treatment: roughly 19 received Ad26.COV2.S at low or high dose, single or two shots; roughly 5 received placebo; per-sample allocation not given. Sampling was done on day 63 after the first vaccine or placebo injection. Based in Boston, the donor was an adult of 18-55 years. Libraries were prepared by immunoSEQ multiplex PCR; TCRdb keeps only in-frame clonotypes and omits some of them. The sample has 410,000 or so clones, 75% to 95% seen once. Sample: peripheral blood, taken in a trial of Ad26.COV2.S vaccine versus placebo. The TCR originated in a person aged 18-60 years who received the Ad26.COV2.S COVID-19 vaccine or a placebo.

CDR3 in DNA: TGTGCCTGGGGGGTATCTATGAACACTGAAGCTTTCTTT. This sequence encodes CAWGVSMNTEAFF. This chain links TRBV30 with TRBJ1-1; D gene uncertain. Germline CDR1 and CDR2: GTSNPN and SVGIG (reference sequence). V shed 5 bases and J shed 0 bases, with 10 bases lying between them. The CDR3 has 13 residues.